These 22 T cell receptor beta chains were all obtained from the same sample, sequenced in a study of human T cells and chemical hapten exposure (dated by TCRdb to the early 2020s). During library preparation, unique molecular identifiers were attached to individual cDNA molecules so that TCRs could be counted quantitatively and reproducibly. TCRdb trimmed public reads at Q25 via fastp, called clones via MiXCR and kept in-frame beta chains. Rows merge per CDR3 protein into single entries with the most common DNA and genes. The sample contains under 4,000 distinct CDR3 sequences, 49% of them found a single time. The ten largest clones capture roughly a tenth of the sample. Total RNA was extracted from unfractionated whole blood collected in Tempus Blood RNA tubes. The sample comprised whole blood. The receptors were sampled from a human donor who had alopecia or was a healthy volunteer (not recorded which). Some clones in this sample may be carry-over from other donors' samples. This table probably holds off-target reads from a library built for another chain.

This clonotype was picked up a small number of times. This chain connects TRBV28 to TRBJ2-1; 7 bases line up with TRBD1. From germline, CDR1 is MDHEN and CDR2 SYDVKM. The CDR3 loop spans 15 amino acids. V lost 2 bases, J lost 5 bases, and 6 bases stayed unmatched. The CDR3 here is CASSLGTAFHNEQFF. CDR3 bases: TGTGCCAGCAGTTTAGGGACAGCGTTCCACAATGAGCAGTTCTTC.

The rearrangement joins TRBV3-1 to TRBJ2-1, with D unclear. V was shortened by 1 base and J by 4 bases, with 5 bases between the two germline ends. This CDR3 has 13 amino acids. CDR1 is LGHDT and CDR2 is YNNKEL in the germline V gene (reference sequence). In DNA, the CDR3 is TGTGCCAGCAGCCAAGCGATGTACAATGAGCAGTTCTTC. Translation: CASSQAMYNEQFF.

This clonotype was detected only a few times. The chain carries TRBV5-1 and TRBJ2-1, with 13 bases matching TRBD2. The junction had 12 bases not matched to a gene; V was cut back by 3 bases and J by 9 bases. Germline assignment: CDR1 SGHRS and CDR2 YFSETQ. CDR3 length: 17 residues. The CDR3 spells CASSSHTALAGGTEQFF. DNA of the CDR3: TGCGCCAGCAGCTCCCATACCGCACTAGCGGGAGGGACTGAGCAGTTCTTC. The whole variable domain, remainder taken from reference TRBV5-1 and TRBJ2-1, is KAGVTQTPRYLIKTRGQQVTLSCSPISGHRSVSWYQQTPGQGLQFLFEYFSETQRNKGNFPGRFSGRQFSNSRSEMNVSTLELGDSALYLCASSSHTALAGGTEQFFGPGTRLTVL.

The genes are TRBV28 and TRBJ2-3, with TRBD2 matching over 8 bases. The CDR3 runs to 16 residues. After removal of 4 bases from V and 6 bases from J, the junction contained 12 bases not matched to a gene. Germline V CDR1 and CDR2: MDHEN, SYDVKM. This chain's CDR3 is CASSYLAGLGGDTQYF. CDR3 sequence (DNA): TGTGCCAGCAGTTACCTAGCGGGCCTGGGCGGGGATACGCAGTATTTT.

The chain has TRBV4-1 and TRBJ2-5; D uncertain. This CDR3 comprises 13 residues. The germline gives CDR1 MGHRA, CDR2 YSYEKL. V lost 5 bases and J lost 4, with 11 bases in between. The CDR3 DNA sequence: TGCGCCAGCAGCGGGCCCCTGGGAGAGACCCAGTACTTC. Residues: CASSGPLGETQYF.

The gene calls are TRBV6-1 and TRBJ2-5; no reliable D call. V was clipped by 10 bases and J by 5 bases, with 20 bases between them. The CDR3 sequence is 14 residues long. Germline lookup yields CDR1 MNHNS and CDR2 SASEGT. CDR3 DNA: TGTGCCACCACCCCGCTCCCGTTCAGGGAGACCCAGTACTTC. This codes for CATTPLPFRETQYF.

This clonotype came up a few times. The chain uses TRBV5-4 and TRBJ2-1; 11 bases match TRBD2. The germline V gene has CDR1 SGHNT and CDR2 YYREEE (reference sequence). The length of the CDR3 is 15 residues. V gave up 3 bases and J gave up 4 bases; unmatched junction bases: 3. The CDR3 nucleotides read TGTGCCAGCAGCTCCGGGACTAGCGGTTACAATGAGCAGTTCTTC. Encoded protein: CASSSGTSGYNEQFF.

In its sample, this clonotype was seen a few times. This chain uses TRBV10-3 with TRBJ2-3, with no clear D. Between the trimmed V and J ends, which lost 0 bases and 5 bases, there was a span of 3 bases. CDR3 length: 12 amino acids. The V gene's germline CDR1 is ENHRY and CDR2 SYGVKD. CDR3 nucleotide sequence: TGTGCCATCAGTGAGTCAAGAGATACGCAGTATTTT. Protein product: CAISESRDTQYF.

This clonotype was observed a handful of times. The CDR3 sequence: CSALSGTTPYEQYF. The CDR3 region has the DNA TGCAGCGCCCTATCCGGGACTACCCCCTACGAGCAGTACTTC. This chain links TRBV29-1 with TRBJ2-7, with TRBD2 matching 7 bases. Germline lookup yields CDR1 SQVTM and CDR2 ANQGSEA. J gave up 2 bases and V 7 bases, and 11 bases lay outside the gene matches. CDR3 length equals 14 residues.

The V call is TRBV28, the J call TRBJ2-3, with 7 bases that match TRBD2. The CDR3 is 15 residues long. Germline CDR1 is MDHEN and CDR2 is SYDVKM. The ends lost 4 bases at V and 2 bases at J; junction bases unmatched: 6. CDR3 sequence: CASSSTSDYTDTQYF. For the CDR3, the DNA is TGTGCCAGCAGTTCTACTAGCGACTACACAGATACGCAGTATTTT.

There are a few counts of this clonotype. The J gene is TRBJ2-2, the V gene TRBV2, with 10 bases lining up with TRBD1. Germline V lookup: CDR1 SNHLY, CDR2 FYNNEI. The CDR3 sequence is 17 residues long. V was clipped by 8 bases and J by 7 bases; unmatched bases: 16. The CDR3 bases are TGTGCCAGCCGGCCCCTGCCTGACAGGGGGCGTAGCGGGGAGCTGTTTTTT. Translated, it gives CASRPLPDRGRSGELFF.

This clonotype was seen a few times. The V call is TRBV11-2, the J call TRBJ2-7; 13 bases are shared with TRBD2. V gave up 4 bases and J gave up 6 bases; unmatched junction bases: 9. Germline V lookup: CDR1 SGHAT, CDR2 FQNNGV. The CDR3 is 16 amino acids. The CDR3 is CASSSVTSGRMGEQYF. The CDR3 DNA reads TGTGCCAGCAGCTCTGTGACTAGCGGGAGGATGGGCGAGCAGTACTTC. Drawing the rest from reference TRBV11-2 and TRBJ2-7, the complete variable domain is EAGVAQSPRYKIIEKRQSVAFWCNPISGHATLYWYQQILGQGPKLLIQFQNNGVVDDSQLPKDRFSAERLKGVDSTLKIQPAKLEDSAVYLCASSSVTSGRMGEQYFGPGTRLTVT.

J is TRBJ2-5 and V is TRBV4-3; 12 bases are shared with TRBD2. Germline loops: CDR1 LGHNA, CDR2 YSLEER. The V segment lost 1 base and the J segment 2 bases; nucleotides outside the gene matches: 2. The CDR3 length is 16 residues. The CDR3 coding sequence is TGCGCCAGCAGCCAAGGCGGACTAGCGGGGCAAGAGACCCAGTACTTC. It encodes CASSQGGLAGQETQYF.

The V call is TRBV20-1, the J call TRBJ2-2; 8 bases line up with TRBD1. The CDR3 is 13 residues long. J lost 5 bases, V lost 7 bases, and 6 bases had no gene match. Germline V gene lookup returns CDR1 DFQATT and CDR2 SNEGSKA (reference sequence). The chain's CDR3 is CSVATGGTGELFF. DNA for the CDR3: TGCAGTGTTGCCACAGGGGGAACCGGGGAGCTGTTTTTT.

The rearrangement uses TRBV20-1 and TRBJ2-1; 8 positions agree with TRBD2. The V and J ends lost 2 bases and 9 bases, in that order; junction bases with no gene match: 12. Germline CDR1 reads DFQATT; CDR2 reads SNEGSKA (reference sequence). The CDR3 runs 15 residues. The CDR3 DNA sequence: TGCAGTGCTAGACCCCCAGCGGGAGCGTCCGTTGAGCAGTTCTTC. It translates to CSARPPAGASVEQFF.

A few counts support this clonotype. An end of the junction does not agree with germline; a read error may underlie this. The rearrangement joins TRBV7-7 to TRBJ2-5; D not resolved. Germline loops: CDR1 SSHAT, CDR2 FNYEAQ (reference sequence). CDR3 length: 11 amino acids. The DNA of the CDR3 is TGTGCTAGCAGCCCTAGTCAGACCCAGTACTTC. It translates to CASSPSQTQYF.

This CDR3 reads CASSPAGTAYEQYF. The CDR3 region has the DNA TGTGCCAGCAGCCCGGCCGGGACAGCCTACGAGCAGTACTTC. The chain joins TRBV7-6 to TRBJ2-7, with TRBD1 matching over 7 bases. This CDR3 comprises 14 residues. Germline CDR1 is SGHVS and CDR2 is FNYEAQ. V lost 5 bases, J lost 2 bases, and 6 bases stayed unmatched.

The rearrangement uses TRBV4-1 and TRBJ2-6; D not certain. CDR3 length: 16 residues. V lost 5 bases, J lost 0 bases, and 11 bases lay in between. The V gene's germline CDR1 is MGHRA and CDR2 YSYEKL. The CDR3 region is CASSSLGLSGANVLTF. The DNA of the CDR3 is TGCGCCAGCAGCTCACTCGGCCTCTCTGGGGCCAACGTCCTGACTTTC.

This chain links TRBV11-2 with TRBJ1-1; 9 nucleotides align to TRBD1. This CDR3 contains 15 residues. Per the germline V gene, CDR1 is SGHAT and CDR2 is FQNNGV. Trimming removed 5 bases from V and 1 base from J; junction bases left unmatched: 5. CDR3 in amino acids: CASSPRTGENTEAFF. The CDR3 region has the DNA TGTGCCAGCAGCCCCCGGACAGGGGAGAACACTGAAGCTTTCTTT.

The chain links TRBV27 to TRBJ2-7, with 8 positions matching TRBD2. The ends lost 5 bases at V and 2 bases at J; junction bases unmatched: 5. The CDR3 is made up of 14 amino acids. Germline CDR1 MNHEY, CDR2 SMNVEV (reference sequence). The CDR3, as DNA: TGTGCCAGCAGTCCGCGGGGACTAGCCTACGAGCAGTACTTC. Protein sequence: CASSPRGLAYEQYF.

This clonotype occurred a few times. The genes are TRBV20-1 and TRBJ2-2; 7 nucleotides agree with TRBD1. The CDR3 sequence is 15 residues long. CDR1 is DFQATT, CDR2 SNEGSKA, per germline (reference sequence). V was pared by 6 bases and J by 1 base, with 8 bases of the junction left unmatched. Here the CDR3 reads CSAEPGQKNTGELFF. The CDR3 DNA sequence: TGCAGTGCGGAACCGGGACAGAAGAACACCGGGGAGCTGTTTTTT.

The CDR3 loop reads CASSSGQGISTDTQYF. The CDR3 nucleotides read TGTGCCAGCAGCTCCGGACAGGGGATTAGCACAGATACGCAGTATTTT. The rearrangement joins TRBV11-2 to TRBJ2-3, with 9 bases lining up with TRBD1. Germline values: CDR1 SGHAT, CDR2 FQNNGV. V lost 4 bases, J lost 0 bases, and 5 bases stayed unmatched. This CDR3 is 16 amino acids long.